The 14 T cell receptor beta chains below all came from one sample that was sequenced in a study of OX40 agonist ivuxolimab in advanced cancers. TCRdb's copy holds only in-frame clones and misses some; the assay was immunoSEQ multiplex PCR. The sample has roughly 80,000 clones, about four fifths seen once; the top ten hold about 0.71%. The starting material was CD4+ or CD8+ T cells sorted from blood, obtained in a trial of the OX40 agonist ivuxolimab. The source of these receptors is an adult with an advanced solid tumor such as melanoma, head and neck, liver or kidney cancer.

V and J are TRBV6-1 and TRBJ1-5, with no clear D. V lost 4 bases and J lost 4, with 8 bases in between. The CDR3 loop spans 13 amino acids. Germline V CDR1 and CDR2: MNHNS, SASEGT. The CDR3 region is CASSGKRNQPQHF. The DNA of the CDR3 is TGTGCCAGCAGTGGAAAGAGGAATCAGCCCCAGCATTTT.

The chain links TRBV27 to TRBJ2-7; tentative D call: TRBD1 (6 bases). The V end was cut by 1 base, the J end by 7 bases, with 14 bases between. The CDR3 runs 14 residues. Germline V gene sequence: CDR1 MNHEY, CDR2 SMNVEV (reference sequence). CDR3 residues: CASSLWATGTEQYF. The CDR3 DNA reads as TGTGCCAGCAGTTTATGGGCTACCGGGACAGAGCAGTACTTC.

This clone was detected once. The rearrangement uses TRBV10-3 and TRBJ1-6; D call uncertain. Germline V gives CDR1 ENHRY, CDR2 SYGVKD. Between the trimmed V and J ends, which lost 3 bases and 6 bases, there was a span of 0 bases. This CDR3 is built from 11 residues. DNA for the CDR3: TGTGCCATCAGTGATAATTCACCCCTCCACTTT. It translates to CAISDNSPLHF.

This clone was detected once. The gene calls are TRBV30 and TRBJ2-3; 9 nucleotides match TRBD2. J gave up 6 bases and V 2 bases, and 3 bases lay outside the gene matches. The CDR3 sequence is 13 residues long. CDR1 is GTSNPN, CDR2 SVGIG, per germline (reference sequence). CDR3: CAWSRREGDTQYF. The CDR3 DNA sequence: TGTGCCTGGAGTAGGCGGGAGGGGGATACGCAGTATTTT.

The chain carries TRBV9 and TRBJ1-6; D unresolved. Germline assignment: CDR1 SGDLS and CDR2 YYNGEE. Trimming left V 0 bases short and J 10 bases short, with 11 bases between. This CDR3 has 14 residues. CDR3 sequence: CASSVAGDRSPLHF. The CDR3 nucleotides are TGTGCCAGCAGCGTAGCGGGTGATAGATCACCCCTCCACTTT.

This chain links TRBV6-5 with TRBJ1-1; TRBD1 matches 8 bases. The CDR3 is made up of 14 amino acids. The V and J ends lost 0 bases and 5 bases, in that order; junction bases with no gene match: 2. Per germline, CDR1 MNHEY and CDR2 SVGAGI. CDR3 DNA sequence: TGTGCCAGCAGTTACTCACAGGGGGGTACTGAAGCTTTCTTT. It specifies CASSYSQGGTEAFF.

The chain has TRBV18 and TRBJ2-5; D gene unclear. Trimming removed 5 bases at V and 2 bases at J, with 6 bases between. This CDR3 spans 12 amino acids. Germline CDR1 KGHSH, CDR2 LQKENI. The CDR3, as DNA: TGTGCCAGCTCAAACCAACAAGAGACCCAGTACTTC. It is translated as CASSNQQETQYF.

The chain couples TRBV23-1 to TRBJ2-1, with D perhaps given as TRBD1 or TRBD2 (5 bases each). TRBV23-1 is labeled an ORF, and its function is uncertain. Trimming pared 0 bases from V and 8 bases from J, leaving 17 bases between. CDR3 size: 16 residues. DNA of the CDR3: TGCGCCAGCAGTCAATCTTTACCCAAGGGGAGCCATGAGCAGTTCTTC. The encoded protein is CASSQSLPKGSHEQFF.

This clone was seen a few times. V gene TRBV30 combines with J gene TRBJ1-1; TRBD1 is a possible D gene (5 bases). The CDR3 contains 15 residues. Germline lookup yields CDR1 GTSNPN and CDR2 SVGIG (reference sequence). V was clipped by 2 bases and J by 4 bases, with 17 bases between them. CDR3: CAWSHLGQAGTEAFF. The CDR3, as DNA: TGTGCCTGGAGTCACCTGGGGCAGGCAGGCACTGAAGCTTTCTTT. Drawing the rest from reference TRBV30 and TRBJ1-1, the complete variable domain is SQTIHQWPATLVQPVGSPLSLECTVEGTSNPNLYWYRQAAGRGLQLLFYSVGIGQISSEVPQNLSASRPQDRQFILSSKKLLLSDSGFYLCAWSHLGQAGTEAFFGQGTRLTVV.

The rearrangement uses TRBV11-3 and TRBJ2-7; 7 bases agree with TRBD1. The CDR3 spans 13 residues. After removal of 8 bases from V and 2 bases from J, the junction contained 6 bases not matched to a gene. In germline, CDR1 is SGHNT, CDR2 YENEEA. CDR3 region: CASRRTGTYEQYF. DNA for the CDR3: TGTGCCAGCCGCAGGACAGGAACCTACGAGCAGTACTTC.

The CDR3 loop reads CASSFSSGHDGYTF. The CDR3 coding sequence is TGTGCCAGCAGTTTTAGTTCAGGGCATGATGGCTACACCTTC. The chain recombines TRBV27 with TRBJ1-2, with D maybe TRBD1 (5 bases). Germline V lookup: CDR1 MNHEY, CDR2 SMNVEV (reference sequence). The length of the CDR3 is 14 residues. Trimming took 3 bases from V and 6 from J, leaving 14 bases between them.

This chain joins TRBV6-5 and TRBJ2-5; either TRBD1 or TRBD2 may supply D (5 bases each). The CDR3 spans 14 residues. Germline CDR1 is MNHEY and CDR2 is SVGAGI. Trimming cost V 7 bases and J 7 bases, with 19 bases left between them. The CDR3 sequence is CASTAGTVLGTQYF. In DNA form, the CDR3 reads TGTGCCAGCACTGCCGGGACCGTTTTAGGGACCCAGTACTTC.

V is TRBV14 and J is TRBJ2-2; 9 positions match TRBD2. V shed 4 bases, J shed 8 bases, and the junction held 11 bases outside the gene matches. Germline V gene lookup returns CDR1 SGHDN and CDR2 FVKESK. This CDR3 contains 16 residues. CDR3 in DNA: TGTGCCAGCAGCCTTATACCGGGACTAGCTCCAGGGGAGCTGTTTTTT. Amino acid sequence: CASSLIPGLAPGELFF.

The chain employs TRBV2 and TRBJ2-5; TRBD2 matches 11 bases. Germline V gene sequence: CDR1 SNHLY, CDR2 FYNNEI. This CDR3 spans 16 amino acids. V gave up 3 bases and J gave up 2 bases; unmatched junction bases: 5. CDR3 sequence (DNA): TGTGCCAGCAGTGATGGGCTAGCGGGGGGTCAAGAGACCCAGTACTTC. It specifies CASSDGLAGGQETQYF.